The 15 T cell receptor beta chains below were found in one sample sequenced in a study of T cell repertoires in cytomegalovirus infection. Their target antigens are unknown. TCRdb re-called the reads with MiXCR, one entry per CDR3 protein. Among 700,000 to 950,000 distinct CDR3 sequences listed, roughly 33% were seen once. The specimen comprised cultured CD8+ T cells from PBMCs, sampled from culture after CMV antigen stimulation. These receptors were taken from a human donor in good health (CMV status not recorded). Some clones in this sample may be carry-over from other donors' samples.

This clonotype was counted ten times or more. The chain couples TRBV4-1 to TRBJ1-2, with a tentative D call TRBD1 (5 bases). CDR3 size: 13 residues. Germline CDR1 MGHRA, CDR2 YSYEKL. Trimming shortened V by 4 bases and J by 6 bases, and 12 bases separated the two germline ends. Here the CDR3 reads CASSLRGVHGYTF. The DNA of the CDR3 is TGCGCCAGCAGCCTACGGGGGGTTCATGGCTACACCTTC.

The gene calls are TRBV11-2 and TRBJ2-6; perhaps TRBD1 as D (5 bases). From germline, CDR1 is SGHAT and CDR2 FQNNGV. The ends were cut back, 5 bases at V and 3 bases at J, with 14 bases in the middle. CDR3 length equals 16 residues. CDR3 DNA: TGTGCCAGCAGCAGCTCTCAGGGCCATGGGGCCAACGTCCTGACTTTC. Translating gives CASSSSQGHGANVLTF.

This chain connects TRBV12-3 or TRBV12-4 to TRBJ1-2; D gene unclear. The CDR3 runs to 13 residues. Trimming took 3 bases from V and 7 from J, leaving 12 bases between them. The CDR3 region is CASSFVPGSGYTF. In nucleotides, the CDR3 is TGTGCCAGCAGTTTCGTCCCCGGTTCTGGCTACACCTTC.

V and J are TRBV6-1 and TRBJ2-7; D might be TRBD1 (7 bases). This CDR3 has 14 residues. Deletions cut 5 bases from V and 3 bases from J, with 14 bases between. Germline CDR1 MNHNS, CDR2 SASEGT. CDR3 bases: TGTGCCAGCAGTTGGGAGGCAGGGGGCTACGAGCAGTACTTC. Its translation is CASSWEAGGYEQYF.

This clonotype was detected a few times. The J gene is TRBJ1-3, the V gene TRBV2, with D unresolved. The CDR3 totals 14 residues. Germline V lookup: CDR1 SNHLY, CDR2 FYNNEI. Trimming cost V 3 bases and J 0 bases, with 6 bases left between them. CDR3 region: CASSDLNSGNTIYF. CDR3 nucleotide sequence: TGTGCCAGCAGTGACCTTAACTCTGGAAACACCATATATTTT.

The chain combines TRBV19 with TRBJ1-3; D remains unclear. The CDR3 has 13 amino acids. V lost 4 bases to trimming and J lost 4 bases, with 8 bases between them. Looked up from germline, CDR1 is LNHDA and CDR2 is SQIVND (reference sequence). The CDR3 protein is CASSTSTGNTIYF. The CDR3 DNA reads TGTGCCAGTAGTACCTCGACAGGAAACACCATATATTTT. Full variable domain (rest looked up from reference TRBV19 and TRBJ1-3): DGGITQSPKYLFRKEGQNVTLSCEQNLNHDAMYWYRQDPGQGLRLIYYSQIVNDFQKGDIAEGYSVSREKKESFPLTVTSAQKNPTAFYLCASSTSTGNTIYFGEGSWLTVV.

This clonotype was found a few times. The genes are TRBV19 and TRBJ1-5; D might be TRBD1 (6 bases). Trimming removed 7 bases at V and 6 bases at J, with 16 bases between. This CDR3 is built from 14 residues. Germline V gives CDR1 LNHDA, CDR2 SQIVND (reference sequence). The CDR3 DNA follows: TGTGCCAGTAACCAAGAGGGGGTTGCTCAGCCCCAGCATTTT. Protein product: CASNQEGVAQPQHF. Drawing the rest from reference TRBV19 and TRBJ1-5, the complete variable domain is DGGITQSPKYLFRKEGQNVTLSCEQNLNHDAMYWYRQDPGQGLRLIYYSQIVNDFQKGDIAEGYSVSREKKESFPLTVTSAQKNPTAFYLCASNQEGVAQPQHFGDGTRLSIL.

In this sample, this clonotype turned up a few times. In nucleotides, the CDR3 is TGTGCCAGCAGCGGGACAGGGGGCGGCTATGAGCAGTTCTTC. It is translated as CASSGTGGGYEQFF. This chain joins TRBV6-1 and TRBJ2-1; 12 bases align to TRBD1. CDR1 and CDR2 (germline): MNHNS, SASEGT. V shed 6 bases, J shed 8 bases, and the junction held 5 bases outside the gene matches. There are 14 residues in the CDR3.

The CDR3 coding sequence is TGTGCCAGCAGCGTCGGGGCAGGGGGCCTCCAAGAGACCCAGTACTTC. The encoded protein is CASSVGAGGLQETQYF. The genes are TRBV9 and TRBJ2-5; 8 nucleotides align to TRBD1. This CDR3 region has 16 residues. J gave up 1 base and V 2 bases, and 7 bases lay outside the gene matches. Germline assignment: CDR1 SGDLS and CDR2 YYNGEE.

This clonotype was counted many times. The chain carries TRBV7-8 and TRBJ1-6; D is perhaps TRBD1 (5 bases). The CDR3 runs to 19 residues. Trimming took 3 bases from V and 6 from J, leaving 24 bases between them. Germline V lookup: CDR1 SGHVS, CDR2 FQNEAQ. In nucleotides, the CDR3 is TGTGCCAGCAGCTTTTTTCGCACAGGTTGGAGAAGGCGTAATTCACCCCTCCACTTT. Protein: CASSFFRTGWRRRNSPLHF.

This clonotype has just one count. V gene TRBV7-2 combines with J gene TRBJ1-1; no firm D call. V lost 1 base and J lost 2, with 17 bases in between. Looked up from germline, CDR1 is SGHTA and CDR2 is FQGNSA. The CDR3 covers 17 residues. The CDR3, as DNA: TGTGCCAGCAGCTTAGGGGTTTTTGGGTACGGAAACACTGAAGCTTTCTTT. It yields the protein CASSLGVFGYGNTEAFF.

This clonotype has more than one count but fewer than ten. The chain links TRBV4-1 to TRBJ2-7; 8 nucleotides align to TRBD1. The V and J ends lost 2 bases and 4 bases, in that order; junction bases with no gene match: 7. Germline V gene sequence: CDR1 MGHRA, CDR2 YSYEKL. The CDR3 extends over 15 amino acids. CDR3 sequence: CASSQFEDREYEQYF. CDR3 nucleotide sequence: TGCGCCAGCAGCCAATTTGAGGACAGGGAATACGAGCAGTACTTC.

This clonotype has only one observation. The chain uses TRBV4-1 and TRBJ1-2, with D hard to call. Germline CDR1 reads MGHRA; CDR2 reads YSYEKL. V dropped 2 bases and J dropped 3 bases, with 10 bases sitting between them. The CDR3 length is 14 residues. The CDR3: CASSQRSGDYGYTF. CDR3 nucleotides: TGCGCCAGCAGCCAAAGGTCCGGGGACTATGGCTACACCTTC.

The rearrangement uses TRBV6-2 or TRBV6-3 and TRBJ2-7; TRBD2 might be the D (6 bases). V lost 0 bases and J lost 4, with 16 bases in between. The CDR3 extends over 16 amino acids. The germline gives CDR1 MNHEY, CDR2 SVGEGT. DNA for the CDR3: TGTGCCAGCAGTTACTCGAAGTTCGGGACTGCTTACGAGCAGTACGTC. It translates to CASSYSKFGTAYEQYV.

The chain combines TRBV5-4 with TRBJ2-7; 15 bases match TRBD2. Germline V gene sequence: CDR1 SGHNT, CDR2 YYREEE (reference sequence). The V and J ends lost 3 bases and 0 bases, in that order; junction bases with no gene match: 10. The CDR3 sequence is 19 residues long. The CDR3 nucleotides are TGTGCCAGCAGCTCACCGGGACTAGCGGGGGGCCCTAGCTCCTACGAGCAGTACTTC. This translates into CASSSPGLAGGPSSYEQYF. Variable domain in full (rest from reference TRBV5-4 and TRBJ2-7): ETGVTQSPTHLIKTRGQQVTLRCSSQSGHNTVSWYQQALGQGPQFIFQYYREEENGRGNFPPRFSGLQFPNYSSELNVNALELDDSALYLCASSSPGLAGGPSSYEQYFGPGTRLTVT.